This T cell receptor (beta chain) was observed in a study of cytomegalovirus exposure and HLA in healthy donors. As to this clone: The antigen remains undetermined.

Sequenced by immunoSEQ multiplex PCR; TCRdb stores in-frame clones only, minus some. The sample lists about 180,000 clones, around 84% seen once, with approximately 15% in the top ten. The study, taken as a whole, reports: The classifier, whose performance was assessed in both the original and validation cohorts, reportedly diagnosed cytomegalovirus status with high specificity and sensitivity. The study flagged some 170 TCR beta chains as cytomegalovirus-associated.

CDR3 size: 18 residues. The clonotype originates from a man aged 18 to 29 in good health and CMV-seropositive. Material for sequencing was PBMCs. The V gene is TRBV1, the J gene TRBJ2-6; no DNA check was done on the table's D call, TRBD2. TRBV1 is tagged as a pseudogene. The CDR3 DNA is TGCACCAGCAGCCGATATGCTAGCGGGAGCTCTGGGGCCAACGTCCTGACTTTC. The encoded protein is CTSSRYASGSSGANVLTF.